This TCR beta chain was sequenced in a study of molecular identifiers for immune sequencing clone quantification. Each CDR3 protein gets one entry after TCRdb re-called the PCR reads with MiXCR. Among 400,000 to 600,000 distinct CDR3 sequences, 25% were seen once, and the ten largest hold under 0.8%. This clonotype was recorded at least ten times. The germline V and J ends were trimmed by 9 bases and 0 bases, with 7 bases remaining between them. The germline gives CDR1 KGHDR, CDR2 SFDVKD. The CDR3 is made up of 13 amino acids. Material for sequencing was naive CD8+ T cells from blood, with Jurkat cell RNA spiked in. Noted subset: FACS-sorted CD8+CD4-CCR7+CD45RA+ naive T cells. The sequence was obtained from a human donor in good health. Some libraries in this study had Jurkat cell RNA spiked in. V is TRBV24-1 and J is TRBJ2-2, with D unclear. The CDR3 here is CATEYANTGELFF. CDR3 bases: TGTGCCACCGAGTACGCGAACACCGGGGAGCTGTTTTTT.